The clone carrying this T cell receptor (beta chain) has more than one count but fewer than ten. The target antigen is unknown. CDR3 length: 15 amino acids. CDR1 and CDR2 (germline): LNHDA, SQIVND (reference sequence). Trimming at V came to 2 bases and at J to 3 bases, leaving 2 bases not matched to a gene. The sample is drawn from a study of T cell repertoires in cytomegalovirus infection. Findings and limits, study-wide: HLA-C-restricted CMV clonotypes gave the most frequent clonotype in two of eight donors.

TCRdb re-called the reads through MiXCR, storing one row per CDR3 protein. This repertoire shows 140,000 to 150,000 distinct CDR3 sequences, roughly a third found once; its top ten account for about 52%. The source is a human donor in good health (CMV status not recorded). Some clones in this sample may be carry-over from other donors' samples. The chain couples TRBV19 to TRBJ2-7; 12 bases align to TRBD2. This specimen consisted of CD8+ T cells from cultured PBMCs, obtained from culture after CMV antigen stimulation. This CDR3 is CASSIMGLAGYEQYF. The CDR3 DNA reads as TGTGCCAGTAGTATAATGGGACTAGCGGGCTACGAGCAGTACTTC.